The 10 T cell receptor beta chains listed next were all sequenced from one sample in a study of T cell repertoires in cytomegalovirus infection. TCRdb called the reads again in MiXCR, with one record for every CDR3 protein. The table includes approximately 250,000 distinct CDR3 sequences, roughly 22% detected once. The sample consisted of CD8+ T cells from PBMCs. These receptors were taken from a human donor in good health (CMV status not recorded). Some clones in this sample may be carry-over from other donors' samples.

The gene calls are TRBV6-5 and TRBJ1-6; D is unclear. Looked up from germline, CDR1 is MNHEY and CDR2 is SVGAGI. V was cut by 5 bases and J by 0 bases, with 14 bases left in between. The CDR3 consists of 17 residues. The CDR3 is CASSTAMTSSYNSPLHF. In DNA form, the CDR3 reads TGTGCCAGCAGTACGGCTATGACCAGCTCCTATAATTCACCCCTCCACTTT.

This clonotype was recorded at least ten times. The rearrangement joins TRBV12-3 or TRBV12-4 to TRBJ2-5; 8 bases are shared with TRBD2. The CDR3 runs to 14 residues. The V gene end was trimmed by 7 bases and the J gene end by 4 bases; junction bases not matched to a gene: 8. In DNA form, the CDR3 reads TGTGCCAGCACCCTGGAGGCGGGAGGAGAGACCCAGTACTTC. Translating gives CASTLEAGGETQYF.

This clonotype was seen at least ten times. The V call is TRBV7-8, the J call TRBJ1-5; D remains ambiguous. Trimming removed 2 bases from V and 5 bases from J, with 10 bases in between. The CDR3 sequence is 14 residues long. Germline CDR1 and CDR2: SGHVS and FQNEAQ. In DNA, the CDR3 is TGTGCCAGCAGCTTAATGAACGGGGATCAGCCCCAGCATTTT. Amino acid sequence: CASSLMNGDQPQHF.

The chain joins TRBV20-1 to TRBJ2-5; 9 bases are a match to TRBD2. Germline V gene lookup returns CDR1 DFQATT and CDR2 SNEGSKA (reference sequence). V dropped 6 bases and J dropped 9; count of bases not matched to a gene: 17. The CDR3 loop spans 15 amino acids. CDR3 region: CSALDLAGEVMPQYF. CDR3 sequence (DNA): TGCAGTGCCCTAGACTTAGCGGGGGAGGTAATGCCCCAGTACTTC.

There are a few counts of this clonotype. The genes are TRBV7-2 and TRBJ2-7; D may be TRBD1 or TRBD2 (5 bases each). V lost 4 bases, J lost 3 bases, and 10 bases lay in between. The CDR3 totals 13 residues. Germline V gene data show CDR1 as SGHTA and CDR2 as FQGNSA. The CDR3 coding sequence is TGTGCCAGCAGCTATGGGACGCTCTACGAGCAGTACTTC. Translating it yields CASSYGTLYEQYF.

The gene calls are TRBV29-1 and TRBJ1-2, with 9 bases fitting TRBD1. Germline V gives CDR1 SQVTM, CDR2 ANQGSEA. With V trimmed by 5 bases and J by 4 bases, 17 bases remained unmatched. The CDR3 totals 17 residues. Written as DNA, the CDR3 is TGCAGCGTTTTTTCCGGGACAGGGCTTAGGGGGACCTATGGCTACACCTTC. It yields the protein CSVFSGTGLRGTYGYTF.

In its sample, this clonotype was seen many times. The chain joins TRBV7-9 to TRBJ2-7; the D is unclear. Germline V gene lookup returns CDR1 SEHNR and CDR2 FQNEAQ (reference sequence). V was shortened by 5 bases and J by 2 bases, with 10 bases between the two germline ends. The CDR3 spans 13 residues. This CDR3 reads CASSPDVAYEQYF. In DNA form, the CDR3 reads TGTGCCAGCAGCCCTGACGTTGCCTACGAGCAGTACTTC.

This clonotype was seen only a few times. The rearrangement links TRBV14 to TRBJ1-2; tentative D call: TRBD1 (5 bases). This CDR3 comprises 15 residues. CDR1 is SGHDN, CDR2 FVKESK, per germline. Trimming took 4 bases from V and 7 from J, leaving 19 bases between them. This chain's CDR3 is CASSLTGPFRGGYTF. CDR3 DNA sequence: TGTGCCAGCAGCCTAACAGGCCCTTTCAGAGGTGGCTACACCTTC.

The chain has TRBV28 and TRBJ2-7; the match to TRBD1 covers 7 bases. CDR3 length equals 18 residues. Germline V gives CDR1 MDHEN, CDR2 SYDVKM. Germline trimming cut 6 bases from V and 2 bases from J; bases unmatched to any gene: 19. The CDR3 sequence is CASSRSSGTGVAAYEQYF. Here the CDR3 DNA reads TGTGCCAGCAGCCGAAGTTCCGGTACAGGGGTTGCGGCCTACGAGCAGTACTTC.

This clonotype has just a few counts. This rearrangement joins TRBV20-1 to TRBJ2-7; 7 nucleotides agree with TRBD2. The CDR3 contains 13 residues. Germline V gene data show CDR1 as DFQATT and CDR2 as SNEGSKA (reference sequence). Trimming took 1 base from V and 5 from J; bases not matched to a gene: 5. The chain's CDR3 is CSARGRGDHEQYF. CDR3 bases: TGCAGTGCTAGAGGTCGGGGGGACCACGAGCAGTACTTC.